Detailed here is one T cell receptor beta chain. Newly diagnosed hyperthyroidism patients aged 18 to 65 years had disease lasting under 2 months. This record belongs to a study of T cells in Graves' hyperthyroidism and ophthalmopathy. From RNA transcripts, TCR beta CDR3 regions were amplified. During a first-round RT-PCR of the TCR CDR3, the HTBI primer set was used. TCRdb reanalysed the multiplex PCR reads using MiXCR and keeps one entry per CDR3 protein. The top ten clones hold 30% to 35% of a sample with fewer than 300,000 distinct CDR3 sequences, around 15% of them seen once. Germline CDR1 is SNHLY and CDR2 is FYNNEI. V dropped 9 bases and J dropped 5 bases, with 19 bases sitting between them. CDR3 length: 15 amino acids.

Sequencing was done on a sample of blood. The rearrangement uses TRBV2 and TRBJ2-2, with D possibly called TRBD1 or TRBD2 (7 bases each). This receptor was identified in a woman aged 50 to 60 with Graves' hyperthyroidism that later progressed to Graves' ophthalmopathy. The CDR3 DNA is TGTGCCAGTGGGGGGGCAGGGGGAAATACCGGGGAGCTGTTTTTT. As protein: CASGGAGGNTGELFF.